This T cell receptor beta chain was retrieved from a study of shared clonotypes between healthy human individuals. Looking at the study overall: A few men and a couple of women, aged 18 to 49, were donors. Each donor contributed plates that comprised three CD4 naive, three CD4 memory, two CD8 naive and one CD8 memory.

Concerning this clone itself: The antigen is unknown.

Source study methods: ImmunoSEQ supplied junction-only sequences lacking quality scores, so filtering was different. The method was immunoSEQ multiplex PCR; TCRdb's version includes in-frame clones alone and lacks a portion of them. Clonal size and the V and J genes are those of that table, whereas D and trimming came from the DNA. The sample records approximately 710,000 clones, less than 95% being singletons. Germline-derived CDR1 and CDR2 are SGDLS and YYNGEE. V was pared by 0 bases and J by 2 bases, with 13 bases between. The CDR3 is made up of 16 amino acids. Study-level results: As a rule, naive subsets had a larger estimated richness than memory subsets.

The specimen sequenced was memory CD8+ T cells from PBMCs. Sample subset: CD45RO+ cells pooled with CCR7-negative TemRA cells. This clonotype originated in a man younger than 35 in good health. Some clones in this sample may be carry-over from other donors' samples. The rearrangement joins TRBV9 to TRBJ2-3; either TRBD1 or TRBD2 may fit D (5 bases each). The CDR3 spells CASSVGGTDHTDTQYF. DNA for the CDR3: TGTGCCAGCAGCGTAGGAGGGACGGACCACACAGATACGCAGTATTTT. Supplemented by reference TRBV9 and TRBJ2-3, the full variable domain reads DSGVTQTPKHLITATGQRVTLRCSPRSGDLSVYWYQQSLDQGLQFLIQYYNGEERAKGNILERFSAQQFPDLHSELNLSSLELGDSALYFCASSVGGTDHTDTQYFGPGTRLTVL.